The T cell receptor (beta chain) under discussion was sequenced for a study of PD-1 blockade in classical Hodgkin lymphoma. Study-level points and caveats: Before treatment, TCR diversity in newly diagnosed patients was reportedly lower than in healthy donors. Patients with a complete response exhibited baseline diversity comparable to newly diagnosed patients.

As regards this clone: Its specificity is not known.

Here immunoSEQ multiplex PCR was the method, and the copy in TCRdb shows in-frame clones only, minus some. The sample carries about 85,000 clones, 80% to 95% recorded once. Relapse was seen in all patients after autologous stem cell transplantation, and brentuximab vedotin exposure was variable. Best responses were complete response, partial response or progressive disease. This material consisted of peripheral blood mononuclear cells (PBMCs), taken before the second cycle of nivolumab. This sequence was found in a human donor with classical Hodgkin lymphoma.

For the CDR3, the DNA is TGTGCCAGCAGTTCAAACAGGGGGGCCTCCTACGAGCAGTACTTC. It codes for CASSSNRGASYEQYF. V and J are TRBV27 and TRBJ2-7, with TRBD1 matching 8 bases. CDR1 is MNHEY, CDR2 SMNVEV, per germline (reference sequence). Losses at the gene ends were 4 bases for V and 0 bases for J; bases not matched to a gene: 5. The CDR3 length is 15 residues.